These T cell receptor beta chains were read from a single sample in a study of control samples from healthy donors and cancer patients. Profiling relied on immunoSEQ multiplex PCR, and the TCRdb table lists in-frame clones only, not all of them. This table holds about 51,000 clones, approximately 80% found once. The specimen was blood. These receptors originate from a man in his 70s in good health. Both conserved end residues are part of each CDR3.

CDR3 protein	V gene	CDR3 length
CASSVDRGSYEQYF	TRBV28	14
CASTPRGGFSYEQYF	TRBV6-5	15
CASSSQELGGGETQYF	TRBV7-2	16
CAWSRLVLSYNEQFF	TRBV30	15
CASSQGLSYYTDTQYF	TRBV4-1	16
CASRLAGGNEQFF	TRBV12-3/TRBV12-4	13
CASSYQGGPETQYF	TRBV7-2	14
CASSQADGGEKLFF	TRBV4-1	14
CASSVGQGKVCMDGYTF	TRBV21-1	17
CASSYYRSGANVLTF	TRBV6-5	15
CASKERGAGGELFF	TRBV6-1	14
CASGTGGYTF	TRBV12-5	10
CASSAPGLAGSIQFF	TRBV10-1	15
CALGGRSSYNEQFF	TRBV30	14
CASSPRAGLWTGELFF	TRBV27	16
CASSLIPSSRRGTGELFF	TRBV7-2	18
CASISLAESTDTQYF	TRBV28	15
CASSDTGWVRTGELFF	TRBV28	16
CASSYGLEADTQYF	TRBV6-6	14
CASSLAGTTNEKLFF	TRBV5-1	15
CATSDPGGSETQYF	TRBV24-1	14
CASSPTPLRENTEAFF	TRBV7-2	16